This TCR beta chain was profiled in a study of molecular identifiers for immune sequencing clone quantification. Whole-study findings and limits: Among effectors, clones above 20 RNA copies held over 99% of molecules; among naive cells, under 1%. Underestimated sizes of highly expanded clones could result from identical TCR molecules that share a barcode.

In regard to this clonotype: Antigen specificity is unknown. A much more abundant neighbour one base away suggests this may be a read error.

TCR libraries were built in bulk with a published protocol and specific TCR primers. TCRdb re-called the PCR reads through MiXCR, storing one row per CDR3 protein. This table holds about 500,000 distinct CDR3 sequences, under 30% found once. Germline V CDR1 and CDR2: MGHRA, YSYEKL. The CDR3 is 15 amino acids. Sorted naive CD8 T cells, 20,000 to 1,000,000, were sequenced from 10%, 30% or 50% RNA. The sequenced sample was naive CD8+ T cells from blood, with Jurkat cell RNA spiked in. Specified subset: FACS-sorted CD8+CD4-CCR7+CD45RA+ naive T cells. The rearrangement links TRBV4-1 to TRBJ2-7; D is undetermined. The clonotype was recovered from a human donor in good health. Some libraries in this study had Jurkat cell RNA spiked in. The CDR3 DNA is TGCGCCAGCAGCCAAGAAGTCAGGATAACCTACGAGCTGTACTTC. This encodes CASSQEVRITYELYF.